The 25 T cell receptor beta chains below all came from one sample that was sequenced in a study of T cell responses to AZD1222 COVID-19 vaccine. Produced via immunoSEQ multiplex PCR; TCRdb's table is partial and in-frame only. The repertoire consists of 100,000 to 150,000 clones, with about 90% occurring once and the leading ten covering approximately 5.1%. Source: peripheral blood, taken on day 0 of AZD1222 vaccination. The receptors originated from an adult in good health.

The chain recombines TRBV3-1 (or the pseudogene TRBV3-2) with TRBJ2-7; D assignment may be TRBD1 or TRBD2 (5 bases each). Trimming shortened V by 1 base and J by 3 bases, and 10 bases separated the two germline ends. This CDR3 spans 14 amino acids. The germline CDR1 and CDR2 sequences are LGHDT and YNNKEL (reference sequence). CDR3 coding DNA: TGTGCCAGCAGCCAAGGAGGGACCATCTACGAGCAGTACTTC. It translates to CASSQGGTIYEQYF.

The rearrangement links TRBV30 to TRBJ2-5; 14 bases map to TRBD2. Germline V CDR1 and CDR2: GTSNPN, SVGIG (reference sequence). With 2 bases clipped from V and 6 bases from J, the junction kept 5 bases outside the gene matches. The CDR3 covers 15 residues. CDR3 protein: CAWSPGLAGGKTQYF. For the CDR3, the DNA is TGTGCCTGGAGTCCCGGACTAGCGGGAGGAAAGACCCAGTACTTC.

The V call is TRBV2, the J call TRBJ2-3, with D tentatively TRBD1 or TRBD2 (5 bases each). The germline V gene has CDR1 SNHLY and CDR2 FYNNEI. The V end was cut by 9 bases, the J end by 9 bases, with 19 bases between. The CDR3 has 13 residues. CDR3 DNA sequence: TGTGCCAGACAAAGAATTACGGGGCCAACGCAGTATTTT. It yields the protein CARQRITGPTQYF.

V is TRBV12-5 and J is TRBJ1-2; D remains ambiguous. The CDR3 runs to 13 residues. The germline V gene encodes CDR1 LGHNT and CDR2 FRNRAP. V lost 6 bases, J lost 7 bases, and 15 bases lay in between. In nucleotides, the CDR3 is TGTGCTAGTGGCCGAAAGGGAGAAAGTGGCTACACCTTC. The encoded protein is CASGRKGESGYTF.

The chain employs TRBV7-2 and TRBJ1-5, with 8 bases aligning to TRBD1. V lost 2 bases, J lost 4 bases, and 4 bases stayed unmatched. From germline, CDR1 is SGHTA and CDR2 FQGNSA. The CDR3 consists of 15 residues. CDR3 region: CASSLQTGVNQPQHF. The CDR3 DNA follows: TGTGCCAGCAGCTTACAGACAGGGGTTAATCAGCCCCAGCATTTT.

CDR3 nucleotides: TGTGCCAGCTCCCCTACGGGGGGTGGTGATGGCTACACCTTC. Translation: CASSPTGGGDGYTF. This chain uses TRBV18 with TRBJ1-2; TRBD1 might be the D (5 bases). Germline V gives CDR1 KGHSH, CDR2 LQKENI. The CDR3 loop spans 14 amino acids. Trimming cost V 6 bases and J 6 bases, with 17 bases left between them. Complete variable domain (other parts from reference TRBV18 and TRBJ1-2): NAGVMQNPRHLVRRRGQEARLRCSPMKGHSHVYWYRQLPEEGLKFMVYLQKENIIDESGMPKERFSAEFPKEGPSILRIQQVVRGDSAAYFCASSPTGGGDGYTFGSGTRLTVV.

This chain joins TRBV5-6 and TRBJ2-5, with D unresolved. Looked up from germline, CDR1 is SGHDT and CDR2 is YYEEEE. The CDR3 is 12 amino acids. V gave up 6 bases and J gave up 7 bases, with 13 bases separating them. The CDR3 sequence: CASTADLGTQYF. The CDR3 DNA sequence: TGTGCCAGCACCGCTGACCTGGGGACCCAGTACTTC.

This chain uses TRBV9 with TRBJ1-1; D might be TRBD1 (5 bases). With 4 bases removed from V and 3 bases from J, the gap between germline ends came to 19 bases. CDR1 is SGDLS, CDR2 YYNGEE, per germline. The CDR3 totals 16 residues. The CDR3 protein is CASSPNPRVGDTEAFF. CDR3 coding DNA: TGTGCCAGCAGCCCAAACCCCCGGGTAGGGGACACTGAAGCTTTCTTT.

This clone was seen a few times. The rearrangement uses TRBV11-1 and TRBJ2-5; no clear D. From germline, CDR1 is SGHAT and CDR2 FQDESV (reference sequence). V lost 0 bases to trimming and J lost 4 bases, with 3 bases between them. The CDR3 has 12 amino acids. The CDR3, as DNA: TGTGCCAGCAGCTTAGCGGGAGAGACCCAGTACTTC. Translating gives CASSLAGETQYF. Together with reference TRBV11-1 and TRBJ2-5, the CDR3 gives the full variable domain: EAEVAQSPRYKITEKSQAVAFWCDPISGHATLYWYRQILGQGPELLVQFQDESVVDDSQLPKDRFSAERLKGVDSTLKIQPAELGDSAMYLCASSLAGETQYFGPGTRLLVL.

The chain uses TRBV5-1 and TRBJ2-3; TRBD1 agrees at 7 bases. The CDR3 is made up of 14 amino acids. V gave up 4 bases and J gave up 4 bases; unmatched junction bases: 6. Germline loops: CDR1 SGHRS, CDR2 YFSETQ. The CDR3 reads CASSRRTGPDTQYF. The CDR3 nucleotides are TGCGCCAGCAGCCGACGGACAGGCCCAGATACGCAGTATTTT.

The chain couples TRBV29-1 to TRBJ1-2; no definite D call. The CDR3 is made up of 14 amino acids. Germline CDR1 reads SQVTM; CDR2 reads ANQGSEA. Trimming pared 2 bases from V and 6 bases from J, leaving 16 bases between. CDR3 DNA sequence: TGCAGCGTTGAATTCACTTTTACGCGGCATGGCTACACCTTC. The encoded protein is CSVEFTFTRHGYTF.

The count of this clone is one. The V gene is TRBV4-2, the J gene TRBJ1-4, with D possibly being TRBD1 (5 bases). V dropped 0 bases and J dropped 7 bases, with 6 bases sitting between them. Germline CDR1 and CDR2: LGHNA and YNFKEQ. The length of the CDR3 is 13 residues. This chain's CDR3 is CASSQDGGEKLFF. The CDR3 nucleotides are TGTGCCAGCAGCCAAGATGGGGGTGAAAAACTGTTTTTT.

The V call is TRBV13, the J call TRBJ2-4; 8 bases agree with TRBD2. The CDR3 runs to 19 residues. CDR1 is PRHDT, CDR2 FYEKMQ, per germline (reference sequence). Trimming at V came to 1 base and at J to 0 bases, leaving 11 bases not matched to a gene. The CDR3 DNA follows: TGTGCCAGCAGCTTAGCAGGCAGGATAGCGGGACGAGCCAAAAACATTCAGTACTTC. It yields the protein CASSLAGRIAGRAKNIQYF.

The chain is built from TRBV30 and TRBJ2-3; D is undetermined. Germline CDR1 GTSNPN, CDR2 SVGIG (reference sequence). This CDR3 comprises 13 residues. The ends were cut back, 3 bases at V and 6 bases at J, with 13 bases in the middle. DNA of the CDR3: TGTGCCTGGAGCCCCCTGACCCCCGATACGCAGTATTTT. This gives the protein CAWSPLTPDTQYF.

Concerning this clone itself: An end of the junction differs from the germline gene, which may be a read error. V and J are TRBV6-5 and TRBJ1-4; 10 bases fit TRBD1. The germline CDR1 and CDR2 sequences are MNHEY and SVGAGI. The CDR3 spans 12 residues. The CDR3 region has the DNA TGTGCCAGCAGTTCCTCCGGGACAGGGGTTACCTTT. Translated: CASSSSGTGVTF.

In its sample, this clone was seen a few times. The CDR3, as DNA: TGTGCCAGCAGGGACAGCGGCTACGAGCAGTACTTC. Residues: CASRDSGYEQYF. The rearrangement links TRBV2 to TRBJ2-7, with D possibly TRBD1 on 6 matching bases. The CDR3 loop spans 12 amino acids. Germline CDR1 and CDR2: SNHLY and FYNNEI. V was shortened by 6 bases and J by 3 bases, with 9 bases between the two germline ends. Full variable domain (missing parts from reference TRBV2 and TRBJ2-7): EPEVTQTPSHQVTQMGQEVILRCVPISNHLYFYWYRQILGQKVEFLVSFYNNEISEKSEIFDDQFSVERPDGSNFTLKIRSTKLEDSAMYFCASRDSGYEQYFGPGTRLTVT.

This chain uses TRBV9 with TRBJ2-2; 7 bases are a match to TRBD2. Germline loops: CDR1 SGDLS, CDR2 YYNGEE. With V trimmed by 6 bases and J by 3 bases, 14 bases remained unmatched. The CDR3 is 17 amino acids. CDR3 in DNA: TGTGCCAGCACCCGACTAGCTGGGAGAAAGGACACCGGGGAGCTGTTTTTT. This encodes CASTRLAGRKDTGELFF.

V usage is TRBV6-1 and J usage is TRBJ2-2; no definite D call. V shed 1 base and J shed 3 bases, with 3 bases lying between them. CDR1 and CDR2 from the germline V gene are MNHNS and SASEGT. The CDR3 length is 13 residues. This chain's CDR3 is CASSEGDTGELFF. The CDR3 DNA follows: TGTGCCAGCAGTGAAGGGGACACCGGGGAGCTGTTTTTT.

For the CDR3, the DNA is TGTGCCAGCAGCCAAGGGCGGCTGCTTGGCTACACCTTC. It codes for CASSQGRLLGYTF. V usage is TRBV5-6 and J usage is TRBJ1-2; the D is unclear. Trimming removed 4 bases from V and 7 bases from J, with 14 bases in between. CDR3 size: 13 residues. Germline V CDR1 and CDR2: SGHDT, YYEEEE. Complete variable domain (other parts from reference TRBV5-6 and TRBJ1-2): DAGVTQSPTHLIKTRGQQVTLRCSPKSGHDTVSWYQQALGQGPQFIFQYYEEEERQRGNFPDRFSGHQFPNYSSELNVNALLLGDSALYLCASSQGRLLGYTFGSGTRLTVV.

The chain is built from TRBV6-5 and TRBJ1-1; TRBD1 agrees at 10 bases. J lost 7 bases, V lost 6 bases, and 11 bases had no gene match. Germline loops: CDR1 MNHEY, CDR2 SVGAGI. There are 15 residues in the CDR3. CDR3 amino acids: CASRERGDRGFEAFF. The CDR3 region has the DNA TGTGCCAGCAGAGAGCGGGGGGACAGGGGCTTTGAAGCTTTCTTT.

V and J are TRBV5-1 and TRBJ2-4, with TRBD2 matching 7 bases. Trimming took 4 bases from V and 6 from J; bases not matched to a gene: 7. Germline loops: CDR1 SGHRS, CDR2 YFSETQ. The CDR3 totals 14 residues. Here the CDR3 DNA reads TGCGCCAGCAGCCGCGGGGGACTTCCAAACATTCAGTACTTC. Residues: CASSRGGLPNIQYF.

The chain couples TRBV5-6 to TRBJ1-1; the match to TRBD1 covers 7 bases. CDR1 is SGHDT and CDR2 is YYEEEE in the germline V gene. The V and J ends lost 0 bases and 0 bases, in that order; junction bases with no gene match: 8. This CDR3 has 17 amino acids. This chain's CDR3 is CASSLGRGLRVNTEAFF. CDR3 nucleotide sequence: TGTGCCAGCAGCTTGGGGAGGGGGCTCCGGGTGAACACTGAAGCTTTCTTT.

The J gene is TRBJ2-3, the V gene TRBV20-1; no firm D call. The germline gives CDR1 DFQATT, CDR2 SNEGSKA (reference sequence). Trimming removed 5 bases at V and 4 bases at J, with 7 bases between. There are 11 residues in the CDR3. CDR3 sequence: CSARYPDTQYF. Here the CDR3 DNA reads TGCAGTGCTCGATACCCAGATACGCAGTATTTT.

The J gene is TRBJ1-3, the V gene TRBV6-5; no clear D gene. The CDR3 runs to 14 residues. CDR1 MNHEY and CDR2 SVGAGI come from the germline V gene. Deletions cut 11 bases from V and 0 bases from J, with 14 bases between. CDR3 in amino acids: CAARAGISGNTIYF. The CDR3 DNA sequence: TGTGCCGCACGGGCGGGGATCTCTGGAAACACCATATATTTT.

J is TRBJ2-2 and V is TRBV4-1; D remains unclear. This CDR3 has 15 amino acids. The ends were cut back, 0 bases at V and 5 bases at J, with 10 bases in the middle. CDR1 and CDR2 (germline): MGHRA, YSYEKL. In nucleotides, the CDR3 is TGCGCCAGCAGCCAAGATCTTCTTGGGACCGGGGAGCTGTTTTTT. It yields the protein CASSQDLLGTGELFF.